A selection of T cell receptor beta chains follows, all from one sample in a study of blood T cell repertoires in COVID-19. This table comes from immunoSEQ multiplex PCR, and its TCRdb copy is limited to in-frame clones, with some not included. The repertoire has about 14,000 clones, approximately 90% of them found once; the top ten carry over 12%. The specimen sequenced was peripheral blood. All receptors derive from a middle-aged man with active COVID-19. CDR3s include the opening cysteine and the closing phenylalanine or tryptophan. D genes are given only for firm matches. Clone size is stated in some rows and not others, as once, few, many or a class when expanded.

>TRBV6-5|.|TRBJ1-1|.
TGTGCCAGCAATCAGAACACTGAAGCTTTCTTT
CASNQNTEAFF
>TRBV6-2/TRBV6-3|.|TRBJ1-5|TRBD1
TGTGCCAGCAGTCAACGAAGGGACAGGGGTGAGCCCCAGCATTTT
CASSQRRDRGEPQHF
>TRBV7-2|.|TRBJ2-7|TRBD2
TGTGCCAGCAGCTTAACATCGTTTGGGCGGGAGGTTCCCTACGAGCAGTACTTC
CASSLTSFGREVPYEQYF
>TRBV10-2|.|TRBJ2-1|TRBD2
TGCGCCAGTCTAGGACTAGCGGGGTACTCCTACAATGAGCAGTTCTTC
CASLGLAGYSYNEQFF
>TRBV9|.|TRBJ2-3|TRBD2
TGTGCCAGCAGCGTATTAGGGACTAGCGGGATTGTGGAACCCAGCAGATTCTCGTGGGATACGCAGTATTTT
CASSVLGTSGIVEPSRFSWDTQYF
>TRBV19|.|TRBJ2-4|TRBD2
TGTGCCAGTAGTATCCTAGCGGGAGGGCGTGCCAAAAACATTCAGTACTTC
CASSILAGGRAKNIQYF
>TRBV11-1|.|TRBJ2-5|.
TGTGCCAGCAGCCGCAGGGGCCGGGAGACCCAGTACTTC
CASSRRGRETQYF
>TRBV5-1|.|TRBJ1-3|TRBD1
TGCGCCAGCAGCCCCAGGGACAGGGGCCTCTCTGGAAACACCATATATTTT
CASSPRDRGLSGNTIYF
>TRBV5-4|.|TRBJ2-2|TRBD2
TGTGCCAGCAGCCGGGGACTAGCGGGAGTCGGGGAGCTGTTTTTT
CASSRGLAGVGELFF
>TRBV10-3|.|TRBJ2-3|TRBD2
TGTGCCATCAGTTCTAGCGGGGGTGCGGGAGATACGCAGTATTTT
CAISSSGGAGDTQYF
>TRBV19|.|TRBJ1-4|TRBD1
TGTGCCACCAAGGACAGGTCGAGTGAAAAACTGTTTTTT
CATKDRSSEKLFF
>TRBV20-1|.|TRBJ2-3|.
TGCAGTGCTAGTCAGCGGGCTTCCCCCGATACGCAGTATTTT
CSASQRASPDTQYF
>TRBV12-3/TRBV12-4|.|TRBJ1-5|.
TGTGCCAGCAGTACAGGGCGCAGCCAGCCCCAGCATTTT
CASSTGRSQPQHF
>TRBV11-2|once|TRBJ1-1|.
TGTGCCAGCAGCTTAAAAATTCAGGTAGCTTTCTTT
CASSLKIQVAFF
>TRBV19|.|TRBJ2-7|TRBD1
TGTGCCAGCCTCGGACAGGGAGGCCACGAGCAGTACTTC
CASLGQGGHEQYF
>TRBV6-6|.|TRBJ2-3|TRBD1
TGTGCCAGCAGACCAGGGACAGGTATAGATACGCAGTATTTT
CASRPGTGIDTQYF
>TRBV7-9|few|TRBJ2-7|.
TGTGCCAGCAGCTCACACTCACTAGCCGGAGGAGATTTC
CASSSHSLAGGDF
>TRBV7-3|.|TRBJ2-3|TRBD2
TGTGCCAGCAGCTCCGGACTAGCGGGTGTCCTCGATACGCAGTATTTT
CASSSGLAGVLDTQYF
>TRBV20-1|once|TRBJ2-7|.
TGCAGTGCTAGTCCGCGGGGTCCTACCTACGAGCAGTACTTC
CSASPRGPTYEQYF
>TRBV5-1|.|TRBJ2-3|TRBD2
TGCGCCACCAATCGGGGGGGTTATGCAGATACGCAGTATTTT
CATNRGGYADTQYF
>TRBV27|.|TRBJ2-6|TRBD2
TGTGCCAGCAGTCCCTATAGCGGGACGCTTTCTGGGGCCAACGTCCTGACTTTC
CASSPYSGTLSGANVLTF
>TRBV4-2|.|TRBJ2-7|.
TGTGCCAGCAGCCTAACCCCGGACTCCATCTACGAGCAGTACTTC
CASSLTPDSIYEQYF
>TRBV11-2|.|TRBJ2-3|TRBD2
TGTGCCAGCAGCCCGCTAGCGGGCAGCACAGATACGCAGTATTTT
CASSPLAGSTDTQYF
>TRBV27|.|TRBJ1-1|.
TGTGCCAGCAGCTTTATAACCGGGGGAGAAGCTTTCTTT
CASSFITGGEAFF
>TRBV12-3/TRBV12-4|.|TRBJ2-1|TRBD1
TGTGCCAGCAGTTTGGGGGACAGGGCGTTCTTC
CASSLGDRAFF
>TRBV10-3|.|TRBJ2-5|.
TGTGCCATCAGATCAGGGCTGGAGACCCAGTACTTC
CAIRSGLETQYF
>TRBV28|.|TRBJ1-3|.
TGTGCCAGCAGTCCCCCAGAATATGGAAACACCATATATTTT
CASSPPEYGNTIYF
>TRBV28|.|TRBJ2-3|.
TGTGCCAGCCGCTCGGGGGTTACTTACACAGATACGCAGTATTTT
CASRSGVTYTDTQYF
>TRBV19|few|TRBJ1-5|.
TGTGCCAGTAGTGCCACAGTTAATCAGCCCCAGCATTTT
CASSATVNQPQHF
>TRBV10-3|.|TRBJ1-1|TRBD1
TGTGCCATCAGTGAGTCCGGGACAGGGTTTACTGAAGCTTTCTTT
CAISESGTGFTEAFF
>TRBV10-1|.|TRBJ2-3|TRBD1
TGCGCCAGCAGTGAAGGGGGCGCAGATACGCAGTATTTT
CASSEGGADTQYF
>TRBV11-3|.|TRBJ2-7|TRBD2
TGTGCCAGCAGCTTAGCCGGGACTAGCGGATTTGGGACGGACTTC
CASSLAGTSGFGTDF
>TRBV11-2|.|TRBJ2-1|TRBD2
TGTGCCAGCAGCCGCGGACTAGACGCGCAGTTCTTC
CASSRGLDAQFF